These 3 T cell receptor beta chains were sequenced from one sample in a study of Tregs in tolerant kidney transplant recipients. Only in-frame clones appear in the TCRdb table, and some are missing; sequencing was by immunoSEQ multiplex PCR. The sample includes roughly 70,000 clones, about 83% of them seen just once. The sequencing input was CD4+ T cells from blood. The source of these receptors is a human donor in good health.

This sequence joins TRBV10-3 and TRBJ2-7; TRBD1 matches at 7 bases. The germline CDR1 and CDR2 sequences are ENHRY and SYGVKD. The CDR3 is made up of 15 amino acids. V lost 10 bases to trimming and J lost 2 bases; unmatched junction nucleotides: 14. The CDR3 DNA follows: TGTGCCACAGCGCGGCTAGACAGGGCTCCCTACGAGCAGTACTTC. Its translation: CATARLDRAPYEQYF.

This chain joins TRBV18 and TRBJ2-3; 7 bases line up with TRBD1. CDR3 length: 14 residues. The germline CDR1 and CDR2 sequences are KGHSH and LQKENI. With 5 bases clipped from V and 5 bases from J, the junction kept 7 bases outside the gene matches. In nucleotides, the CDR3 is TGTGCCAGCTCAGGGACAGCCCAAAAAGATACGCAGTATTTT. Translation gives CASSGTAQKDTQYF.

V usage is TRBV6-5 and J usage is TRBJ1-4; 8 bases map to TRBD1. The germline CDR1 and CDR2 sequences are MNHEY and SVGAGI. V lost 2 bases and J lost 8; bases outside the gene matches: 7. The CDR3 is 15 amino acids. The CDR3 coding sequence is TGTGCCAGCAGTTACCGGACAGGGAGTAGGGAAAAACTGTTTTTT. Protein sequence: CASSYRTGSREKLFF.